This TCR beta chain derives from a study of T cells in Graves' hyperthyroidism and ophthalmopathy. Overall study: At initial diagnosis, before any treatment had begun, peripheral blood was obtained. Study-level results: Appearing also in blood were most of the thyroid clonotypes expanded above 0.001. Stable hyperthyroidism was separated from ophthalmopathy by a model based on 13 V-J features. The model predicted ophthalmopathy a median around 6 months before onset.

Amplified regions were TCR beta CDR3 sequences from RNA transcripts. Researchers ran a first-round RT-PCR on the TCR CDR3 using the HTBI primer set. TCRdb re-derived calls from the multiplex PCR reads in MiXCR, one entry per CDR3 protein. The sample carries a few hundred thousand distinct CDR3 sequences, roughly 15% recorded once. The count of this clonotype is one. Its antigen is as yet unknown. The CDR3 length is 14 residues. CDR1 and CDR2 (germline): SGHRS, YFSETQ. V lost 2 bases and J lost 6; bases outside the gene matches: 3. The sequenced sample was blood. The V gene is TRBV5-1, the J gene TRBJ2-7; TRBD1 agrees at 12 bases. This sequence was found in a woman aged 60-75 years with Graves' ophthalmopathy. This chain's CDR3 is CASSFGTGGLEQYF. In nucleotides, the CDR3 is TGCGCCAGCAGCTTCGGGACAGGGGGCCTCGAGCAGTACTTC.